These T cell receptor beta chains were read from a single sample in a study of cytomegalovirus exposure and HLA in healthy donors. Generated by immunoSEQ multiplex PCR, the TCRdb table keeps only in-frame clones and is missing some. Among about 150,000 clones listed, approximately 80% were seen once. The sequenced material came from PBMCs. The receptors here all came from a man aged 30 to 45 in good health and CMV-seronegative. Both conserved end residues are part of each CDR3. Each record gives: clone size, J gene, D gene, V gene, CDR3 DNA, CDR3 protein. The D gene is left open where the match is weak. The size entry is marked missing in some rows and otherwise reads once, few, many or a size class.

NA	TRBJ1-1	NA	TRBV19	TGTGCCAGTAGTACGGGACTCCAAATGGCTGAAGCTTTCTTT	CASSTGLQMAEAFF
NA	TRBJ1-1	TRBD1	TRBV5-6	TGTGCCAGCAGCCCGACAGGGACGGGTAACACTGAAGCTTTCTTT	CASSPTGTGNTEAFF
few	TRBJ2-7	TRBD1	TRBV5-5	TGTGCCAGCAGGGGCGCCGTAGGGACAGTCCACGAGCAGTACTTC	CASRGAVGTVHEQYF
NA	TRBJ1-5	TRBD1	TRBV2	TGTGCCAGCACCATTACAGGGGGCAATCAGCCCCAGCATTTT	CASTITGGNQPQHF
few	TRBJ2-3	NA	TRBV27	TGTGCCAGCAGACTAGCCGGGGAAAATACGCAGTATTTT	CASRLAGENTQYF
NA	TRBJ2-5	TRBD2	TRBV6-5	TGTGCCAGCACAGGACTAGCGGGGACTAAAGAGACCCAGTACTTC	CASTGLAGTKETQYF
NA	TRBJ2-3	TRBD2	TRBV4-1	TGCGCCAGCAGCCAAGCTATTAGCGGGAACACAGATACGCAGTATTTT	CASSQAISGNTDTQYF
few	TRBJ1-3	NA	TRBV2	TGTGCCAGCAGTGAAAACGGGATTCCTCTGTCCACCATATATTTT	CASSENGIPLSTIYF
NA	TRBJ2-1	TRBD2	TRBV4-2	TGTGCCAGCAGCCAAGGAGCAGCGGGAGGGCACGTCAATGAGCAGTTCTTC	CASSQGAAGGHVNEQFF
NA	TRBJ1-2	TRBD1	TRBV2	TGTGCCAGCAGACCGCCAAGTACAGGGGCCGGCGGCTACACCTTC	CASRPPSTGAGGYTF
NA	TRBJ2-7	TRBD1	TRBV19	TGTGCCAGTAGTCTCTTTCGGGACAGGGGCCTCCCATCCTACGAGCAGTACTTC	CASSLFRDRGLPSYEQYF
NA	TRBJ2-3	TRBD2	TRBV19	TGTGCCAGTAGTATAGGTGTGACTAGCGGGACAGATACGCAGTATTTT	CASSIGVTSGTDTQYF
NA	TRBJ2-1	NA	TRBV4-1	TGCGCCAGCAGCCAGCTAGTAGGATACAATGAGCAGTTCTTC	CASSQLVGYNEQFF
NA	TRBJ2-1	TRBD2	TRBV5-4	TGTGCCAGCAGCCCCGGACTAGCGGGAAATGAGCAGTTCTTC	CASSPGLAGNEQFF
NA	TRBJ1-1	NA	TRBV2	TGTGCCAGCAGTTCGCGGGCGTCGAACACTGAAGCTTTCTTT	CASSSRASNTEAFF
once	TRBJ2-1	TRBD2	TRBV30	TGTGCCTGGGCGGCTAGCGGTGACAATGAGCAGTTCTTC	CAWAASGDNEQFF
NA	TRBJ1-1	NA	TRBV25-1	TGTGCCAGCAGTGGCCCAGGAGGGAACACTGAAGCTTTCTTT	CASSGPGGNTEAFF
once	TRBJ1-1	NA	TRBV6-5	TGTGCCAGCAGTCCGGGAGCGCCAATGAACACTGAAGCTTTCTTT	CASSPGAPMNTEAFF